These 24 T cell receptor beta chains were sequenced from one sample in a study of cytomegalovirus exposure and HLA in healthy donors. Use of 60 Vbeta and 13 Jbeta primers characterized the PCR. The table came from immunoSEQ multiplex PCR; TCRdb's copy has only in-frame clones and leaves some out. The repertoire holds roughly 80,000 clones, with approximately 66% as singletons. Sequencing was carried out using PBMCs. Receptors originate from a male donor in good health and CMV-seropositive.

The chain couples TRBV11-2 to TRBJ1-2; possible D gene TRBD1, 5 bases. The V and J ends lost 2 bases and 6 bases respectively, with 7 bases between them. This CDR3 region has 12 residues. Germline loops: CDR1 SGHAT, CDR2 FQNNGV. The CDR3 protein is CASSLSGDGYTF. The DNA of the CDR3 is TGTGCCAGCAGCTTATCGGGGGATGGCTACACCTTC.

The gene calls are TRBV7-3 and TRBJ2-2; 8 positions agree with TRBD2. Trimming removed 5 bases from V and 4 bases from J; junction bases left unmatched: 6. This CDR3 comprises 15 residues. Germline CDR1 reads SGHTA; CDR2 reads FQGTGA. The CDR3 sequence: CASSIAGSGTGELFF. CDR3 sequence (DNA): TGTGCCAGCAGCATAGCGGGATCGGGCACCGGGGAGCTGTTTTTT.

The chain recombines TRBV5-6 with TRBJ2-3, with 9 bases matching TRBD2. Per germline, CDR1 SGHDT and CDR2 YYEEEE. This CDR3 is built from 15 residues. Trimming at V came to 6 bases and at J to 6 bases, leaving 11 bases not matched to a gene. CDR3: CASTGGRVVADTQYF. For the CDR3, the DNA is TGTGCCAGCACCGGCGGGAGGGTTGTAGCGGATACGCAGTATTTT.

J is TRBJ1-2 and V is TRBV11-3; perhaps TRBD1 as D (6 bases). Trimming removed 3 bases from V and 8 bases from J, with 19 bases in between. The CDR3 is 15 amino acids. Germline V gives CDR1 SGHNT, CDR2 YENEEA. CDR3 sequence reads: CASSFTGRVDRGYTF. The CDR3 DNA is TGTGCCAGCAGCTTTACAGGGCGTGTGGATAGGGGCTACACCTTC.

V gene TRBV5-4 combines with J gene TRBJ1-4; no clear D. The CDR3 runs 17 residues. V was cut by 0 bases and J by 0 bases, with 12 bases left in between. Germline CDR1 reads SGHNT; CDR2 reads YYREEE (reference sequence). In nucleotides, the CDR3 is TGTGCCAGCAGCTTGGACCAACTTACGGCAACTAATGAAAAACTGTTTTTT. It translates to CASSLDQLTATNEKLFF.

The J gene is TRBJ1-5, the V gene TRBV19; 11 nucleotides agree with TRBD1. The trim removed 3 bases at V and 5 bases at J, leaving 6 bases unmatched. Germline V gives CDR1 LNHDA, CDR2 SQIVND (reference sequence). The CDR3 sequence is 16 residues long. As DNA, the CDR3 is TGTGCCAGTAGTATGGGGGACAGGGGGTTTTATCAGCCCCAGCATTTT. Its protein product is CASSMGDRGFYQPQHF.

A word on this clone: Other nucleotide sequences in the sample specify the same CDR3. The chain recombines TRBV4-3 with TRBJ2-1, with 9 bases that match TRBD2. Germline V lookup: CDR1 LGHNA, CDR2 YSLEER. The junction had 5 bases not matched to a gene; V was cut back by 1 base and J by 4 bases. This CDR3 spans 16 amino acids. As DNA, the CDR3 is TGCGCCAGCAGCCAAGGTGAACTAGCGGGTTACAATGAGCAGTTCTTC. Translated: CASSQGELAGYNEQFF.

This clone was counted a single time. The V call is TRBV7-9, the J call TRBJ1-6; D call uncertain. The CDR3 has 15 amino acids. With 3 bases removed from V and 8 bases from J, the gap between germline ends came to 14 bases. From germline, CDR1 is SEHNR and CDR2 FQNEAQ (reference sequence). The CDR3, as DNA: TGTGCCAGCAGCTTGCGGCAGACCGAAGATTCACCCCTCCACTTT. This translates into CASSLRQTEDSPLHF.

The chain recombines TRBV9 with TRBJ2-5, with a tentative D call TRBD2 (5 bases). Trimming cost V 3 bases and J 4 bases, with 19 bases left between them. Germline CDR1 SGDLS, CDR2 YYNGEE. The CDR3 is 16 residues long. The CDR3 here is CASSGPDQADGETQYF. The CDR3 region has the DNA TGTGCCAGCAGCGGCCCCGACCAAGCGGACGGAGAGACCCAGTACTTC. Using reference TRBV9 and TRBJ2-5 for the parts outside the CDR3, the full variable domain is DSGVTQTPKHLITATGQRVTLRCSPRSGDLSVYWYQQSLDQGLQFLIQYYNGEERAKGNILERFSAQQFPDLHSELNLSSLELGDSALYFCASSGPDQADGETQYFGPGTRLLVL.

The chain combines TRBV7-8 with TRBJ1-1; D perhaps matches TRBD1 (6 bases). The CDR3 is 12 amino acids. Germline V gives CDR1 SGHVS, CDR2 FQNEAQ. The V end was cut by 3 bases, the J end by 10 bases, with 12 bases between. The CDR3 coding sequence is TGTGCCAGCAGCTTCACAGGGTTGGCAGCTTTCTTT. It codes for CASSFTGLAAFF.

This sequence joins TRBV7-9 and TRBJ2-2; TRBD2 agrees at 10 bases. The CDR3 is 16 amino acids. Losses at the gene ends were 5 bases for V and 4 bases for J; bases not matched to a gene: 7. The V gene's germline CDR1 is SEHNR and CDR2 FQNEAQ (reference sequence). DNA of the CDR3: TGTGCCAGCAGCCGTACTAGCGGGGCAAGCACCGGGGAGCTGTTTTTT. It specifies CASSRTSGASTGELFF.

The J gene is TRBJ1-1, the V gene TRBV27; tentatively, D is TRBD1 (5 bases). CDR1 and CDR2 from the germline V gene are MNHEY and SMNVEV (reference sequence). With 4 bases removed from V and 1 base from J, the gap between germline ends came to 10 bases. CDR3 length equals 14 residues. DNA of the CDR3: TGTGCCAGCAGTTCCTCCACAGGGAACACTGAAGCTTTCTTT. Translation gives CASSSSTGNTEAFF.

The chain recombines TRBV4-2 with TRBJ2-7; 9 bases fit TRBD1. J gave up 5 bases and V 0 bases, and 5 bases lay outside the gene matches. CDR3 size: 15 residues. The germline V gene encodes CDR1 LGHNA and CDR2 YNFKEQ. The CDR3 coding sequence is TGTGCCAGCAGCCAAGAGGGACAGGGTCGCGACGAGCAGTACTTC. Translating gives CASSQEGQGRDEQYF.

The CDR3 loop reads CASSSLGTDGYTF. CDR3 nucleotide sequence: TGTGCCAGTAGTTCTTTGGGTACAGATGGCTACACCTTC. This chain uses TRBV19 with TRBJ1-2, with D unresolved. The germline V gene has CDR1 LNHDA and CDR2 SQIVND (reference sequence). This CDR3 has 13 amino acids. Trimming shortened V by 5 bases and J by 6 bases, and 13 bases separated the two germline ends.

This clone was observed a few times. The chain has TRBV2 and TRBJ1-1, with unresolved D. V was shortened by 6 bases and J by 1 base, with 3 bases between the two germline ends. From germline, CDR1 is SNHLY and CDR2 FYNNEI. There are 11 residues in the CDR3. This CDR3 is CASSWNTEAFF. The CDR3 nucleotides are TGTGCCAGCAGCTGGAACACTGAAGCTTTCTTT.

This clone was seen only a few times. Other nucleotide sequences from this sample produce the same CDR3. V and J are TRBV27 and TRBJ1-5; tentative D call: TRBD1 (6 bases). There are 13 residues in the CDR3. With 2 bases removed from V and 4 bases from J, the gap between germline ends came to 6 bases. The germline gives CDR1 MNHEY, CDR2 SMNVEV (reference sequence). The CDR3 region has the DNA TGTGCCAGCAGTTTAAGGGGGAATCAGCCCCAGCATTTT. The encoded protein is CASSLRGNQPQHF.

About this clone: In the same sample, other DNA sequences code for this CDR3. V gene TRBV19 combines with J gene TRBJ2-4, with D possibly TRBD2 on 5 matching bases. Germline V gene data show CDR1 as LNHDA and CDR2 as SQIVND (reference sequence). This CDR3 contains 14 residues. Deletions cut 3 bases from V and 1 base from J, with 7 bases between. The CDR3 DNA reads as TGTGCCAGTAGTATCCGCGGGGCCAAAAACATTCAGTACTTC. Translating gives CASSIRGAKNIQYF.

The chain employs TRBV7-2 and TRBJ2-1; a weak D match, TRBD2 (5 bases). CDR1 and CDR2 (germline): SGHTA, FQGNSA. Trimming stripped 0 bases from V and 3 bases from J, with 9 bases between. This CDR3 contains 15 residues. CDR3 sequence (DNA): TGTGCCAGCAGCTTAGCAGCGGCGGGCTACAATGAGCAGTTCTTC. As protein: CASSLAAAGYNEQFF. The full variable domain, its missing parts supplied by reference TRBV7-2 and TRBJ2-1, is GAGVSQSPSNKVTEKGKDVELRCDPISGHTALYWYRQSLGQGLEFLIYFQGNSAPDKSGLPSDRFSAERTGGSVSTLTIQRTQQEDSAVYLCASSLAAAGYNEQFFGPGTRLTVL.

The chain has TRBV7-3 and TRBJ1-1; D is perhaps TRBD1 (5 bases). This CDR3 region has 15 residues. The germline V and J ends were trimmed by 5 bases and 3 bases, with 16 bases remaining between them. In germline, CDR1 is SGHTA, CDR2 FQGTGA. CDR3 in amino acids: CASSPQGGLDTEAFF. CDR3 in DNA: TGTGCCAGCAGCCCCCAGGGAGGGTTGGACACTGAAGCTTTCTTT.

V is TRBV7-8 and J is TRBJ2-7, with D possibly TRBD1 on 6 matching bases. Germline CDR1 SGHVS, CDR2 FQNEAQ. Trimming shortened V by 3 bases and J by 4 bases, and 10 bases separated the two germline ends. There are 13 residues in the CDR3. CDR3 DNA sequence: TGTGCCAGCAGCTTGGGACAATTTTACGAGCAGTACTTC. Its protein product is CASSLGQFYEQYF.

V and J are TRBV7-5 and TRBJ1-3. TRBV7-5 is described as a pseudogene. There are 16 residues in the CDR3. DNA of the CDR3: TGTGCCAGAAGCTTTCCGTGCACTAGCTCTGGAAACACCATATATTTT. Translated: CARSFPCTSSGNTIYF.

V is TRBV2 and J is TRBJ1-3; D is perhaps TRBD1 (6 bases). Trimming cost V 4 bases and J 5 bases, with 12 bases left between them. Germline V gene lookup returns CDR1 SNHLY and CDR2 FYNNEI. This CDR3 contains 14 residues. CDR3 amino acids: CASSVQGRRNTIYF. The CDR3 region has the DNA TGTGCCAGCAGTGTTCAGGGGAGACGAAACACCATATATTTT. The full variable domain, rest sourced from reference TRBV2 and TRBJ1-3, is EPEVTQTPSHQVTQMGQEVILRCVPISNHLYFYWYRQILGQKVEFLVSFYNNEISEKSEIFDDQFSVERPDGSNFTLKIRSTKLEDSAMYFCASSVQGRRNTIYFGEGSWLTVV.

This chain uses TRBV19 with TRBJ1-5, with D unclear. CDR1 LNHDA and CDR2 SQIVND come from the germline V gene (reference sequence). The germline V and J ends were trimmed by 2 bases and 4 bases, with 12 bases remaining between them. This CDR3 has 15 amino acids. CDR3 nucleotide sequence: TGTGCCAGTAGTATAAGAGGGCCCATTAATCAGCCCCAGCATTTT. Protein sequence: CASSIRGPINQPQHF.

The J gene is TRBJ2-7, the V gene TRBV28; 7 nucleotides match TRBD2. CDR3 length: 16 amino acids. In germline, CDR1 is MDHEN, CDR2 SYDVKM. Trimming removed 6 bases from V and 7 bases from J; junction bases left unmatched: 18. The CDR3 bases are TGTGCCAGCAGAGGAACCGGGACCGATGTGGGGGGGGAGCAGTACTTC. Its protein product is CASRGTGTDVGGEQYF. Using reference TRBV28 and TRBJ2-7 for the parts outside the CDR3, the full variable domain is DVKVTQSSRYLVKRTGEKVFLECVQDMDHENMFWYRQDPGLGLRLIYFSYDVKMKEKGDIPEGYSVSREKKERFSLILESASTNQTSMYLCASRGTGTDVGGEQYFGPGTRLTVT.